The 5 T cell receptor beta chains below were found in one sample sequenced in a study of T cells in localized non-small cell lung cancer. Using immunoSEQ multiplex PCR, the repertoire was profiled, and TCRdb retains in-frame clones only, with some absent. The profile covers 1,500 to 2,000 clones, with roughly 28% appearing a single time and 15% taken by the ten largest. Specimen: lung tumor tissue, collected before any cancer treatment. The receptors were sampled from a woman aged 40-69 years with stage I lung adenocarcinoma.

This chain uses TRBV18 with TRBJ1-2; 7 positions match TRBD1. There are 14 residues in the CDR3. The germline gives CDR1 KGHSH, CDR2 LQKENI. J was trimmed by 4 bases and V by 5 bases; bases with no gene match: 7. The CDR3 sequence: CASSVDRAAYGYTF. In DNA, the CDR3 is TGTGCCAGCTCAGTCGACAGGGCTGCCTATGGCTACACCTTC.

This chain links TRBV10-1 with TRBJ2-6; 8 nucleotides agree with TRBD2. Germline CDR1 is WNHNN and CDR2 is SYGVQD (reference sequence). There are 16 residues in the CDR3. With 5 bases clipped from V and 3 bases from J, the junction kept 6 bases outside the gene matches. The CDR3 spells CASSPGLGGGANVLTF. The CDR3 DNA reads as TGCGCCAGCAGTCCGGGACTAGGCGGTGGGGCCAACGTCCTGACTTTC.

By proportion, this clone is medium-sized (0.01 to 0.1%). This chain links TRBV6-8 with TRBJ2-7; TRBD1 might be the D (6 bases). Germline assignment: CDR1 MNHGY and CDR2 SAAAGT. The length of the CDR3 is 13 residues. Trimming stripped 6 bases from V and 3 bases from J, with 12 bases between. The CDR3: CASSMGHHYEQYF. The DNA of the CDR3 is TGTGCCAGCAGCATGGGACACCACTACGAGCAGTACTTC.

By sample share, this clone is medium-sized. The CDR3: CASKVNTEAFF. CDR3 DNA sequence: TGTGCCAGCAAAGTGAACACTGAAGCTTTCTTT. The chain uses TRBV6-7 and TRBJ1-1; D remains unclear. TRBV6-7 is an ORF, with its function uncertain. Trimming stripped 7 bases from V and 0 bases from J, with 3 bases between. There are 11 residues in the CDR3.

J is TRBJ2-7 and V is TRBV18; tentatively, D is TRBD1 (5 bases). The V and J ends lost 3 bases and 3 bases respectively, with 12 bases between them. The CDR3 extends over 14 amino acids. CDR1 KGHSH and CDR2 LQKENI come from the germline V gene. CDR3 bases: TGTGCCAGCTCACCGGGGCGGTTAGGCTACGAGCAGTACTTC. It yields the protein CASSPGRLGYEQYF.